One sample yielded the 25 T cell receptor beta chains listed below, sequenced in a study of cytomegalovirus exposure and HLA in healthy donors. Use of 60 Vbeta and 13 Jbeta primers characterized the PCR. Generated by immunoSEQ multiplex PCR, the TCRdb table keeps only in-frame clones and is missing some. The sample lists about 130,000 clones; about 8.5% were seen once. Sequencing input: PBMCs. These receptors originate from a man in his forties or fifties in good health and CMV-seronegative.

This clone was picked up a small number of times. The V and J genes are TRBV19 and TRBJ2-7, with no clear D. Trimming cost V 4 bases and J 2 bases, with 12 bases left between them. Germline values: CDR1 LNHDA, CDR2 SQIVND (reference sequence). The CDR3 is 14 amino acids. The CDR3 nucleotides are TGTGCCAGTAGTAGTATGCCCGCAGCCTACGAGCAGTACTTC. It translates to CASSSMPAAYEQYF.

This clone has a handful of counts. This chain links TRBV19 with TRBJ1-5, with 9 bases matching TRBD1. This CDR3 is 15 amino acids long. Germline loops: CDR1 LNHDA, CDR2 SQIVND (reference sequence). The J segment lost 5 bases and the V segment lost 1 base, leaving 3 bases of the junction unmatched. In DNA form, the CDR3 reads TGTGCCAGTAGTATAGTAACAGGGGGCGATCAGCCCCAGCATTTT. This sequence encodes CASSIVTGGDQPQHF.

This rearrangement joins TRBV19 to TRBJ1-1, with a tentative D call TRBD1 (5 bases). V was shortened by 6 bases and J by 10 bases, with 12 bases between the two germline ends. The CDR3 is 11 residues long. Germline V gives CDR1 LNHDA, CDR2 SQIVND (reference sequence). CDR3 in amino acids: CASRGGVRAFF. Here the CDR3 DNA reads TGTGCCAGTAGGGGAGGGGTTCGAGCTTTCTTT.

This clone was detected only a few times. The rearrangement links TRBV18 to TRBJ2-7; 9 bases agree with TRBD1. The V segment lost 3 bases and the J segment 5 bases; nucleotides outside the gene matches: 2. The CDR3 is made up of 13 amino acids. In germline, CDR1 is KGHSH, CDR2 LQKENI. The CDR3 region has the DNA TGTGCCAGCTCACCTGGGACAGGGAACGAGCAGTACTTC. It is translated as CASSPGTGNEQYF.

Only a few counts were recorded for this clone. V gene TRBV4-2 combines with J gene TRBJ2-5; D may be TRBD1 (5 bases). The J call is in doubt because the DNA end fits TRBJ2-7 better. The germline V gene encodes CDR1 LGHNA and CDR2 YNFKEQ. The CDR3 covers 14 residues. CDR3 in DNA: TGTGCCAGCAGCCAAGGCACCAGGGTCACCGAGCAGTACTTC. Encoded protein: CASSQGTRVTEQYF.

This clone was seen a handful of times. The J gene is TRBJ2-1, the V gene TRBV7-3, with 8 bases fitting TRBD2. The germline CDR1 and CDR2 sequences are SGHTA and FQGTGA. The CDR3 has 15 amino acids. Trimming at V came to 5 bases and at J to 4 bases, leaving 7 bases not matched to a gene. The CDR3 bases are TGTGCCAGCAGCCGCAGCGGGGGAGAATACAATGAGCAGTTCTTC. Amino acid sequence: CASSRSGGEYNEQFF.

The V gene is TRBV2, the J gene TRBJ2-3, with 13 bases aligning to TRBD2. The CDR3 extends over 16 amino acids. CDR1 is SNHLY, CDR2 FYNNEI, per germline. J lost 2 bases, V lost 6 bases, and 5 bases had no gene match. The CDR3 spells CASRAGTSGTTDTQYF. CDR3 nucleotide sequence: TGTGCCAGCAGGGCAGGGACTAGCGGGACCACAGATACGCAGTATTTT. Combining the CDR3 with reference TRBV2 and TRBJ2-3 gives the whole variable domain EPEVTQTPSHQVTQMGQEVILRCVPISNHLYFYWYRQILGQKVEFLVSFYNNEISEKSEIFDDQFSVERPDGSNFTLKIRSTKLEDSAMYFCASRAGTSGTTDTQYFGPGTRLTVL.

This clone was seen more than once but under ten times. The chain couples TRBV29-1 to TRBJ1-1; unclear D gene. Germline-derived CDR1 and CDR2 are SQVTM and ANQGSEA. This CDR3 contains 12 residues. Trimming shortened V by 5 bases and J by 1 base, and 8 bases separated the two germline ends. The CDR3 nucleotides read TGCAGCGTTATTAAAGCGAACACTGAAGCTTTCTTT. Translated: CSVIKANTEAFF.

This chain uses TRBV5-1 with TRBJ1-1; maybe TRBD1 (6 bases). The CDR3 sequence is 15 residues long. In germline, CDR1 is SGHRS, CDR2 YFSETQ. Between the trimmed V and J ends, which lost 1 base and 1 base, there was a span of 11 bases. CDR3 DNA sequence: TGCGCCAGCAGCTTGCTGACAGGCAAGAACACTGAAGCTTTCTTT. This codes for CASSLLTGKNTEAFF.

The genes are TRBV4-3 and TRBJ2-7; 11 nucleotides match TRBD2. After removal of 1 base from V and 3 bases from J, the junction contained 2 bases not matched to a gene. CDR1 LGHNA and CDR2 YSLEER come from the germline V gene. This CDR3 contains 15 residues. As DNA, the CDR3 is TGCGCCAGCAGCCAAGGGCTAGCGGGGGGCTACGAGCAGTACTTC. Translated: CASSQGLAGGYEQYF.

This clone came up a few times. The chain employs TRBV9 and TRBJ2-3, with 10 nucleotides matching TRBD2. V lost 0 bases to trimming and J lost 3 bases; unmatched junction nucleotides: 4. The germline V gene encodes CDR1 SGDLS and CDR2 YYNGEE. This CDR3 has 16 residues. CDR3 sequence (DNA): TGTGCCAGCAGCGTAGGAGCTAGCGGGGGTACAGATACGCAGTATTTT. Amino acids: CASSVGASGGTDTQYF.

This clone was counted between two and nine times. This chain links TRBV7-9 with TRBJ2-7, with TRBD1 identical over 10 bases. The CDR3 sequence is 16 residues long. The germline CDR1 and CDR2 sequences are SEHNR and FQNEAQ (reference sequence). Germline trimming cut 0 bases from V and 6 bases from J; bases unmatched to any gene: 8. CDR3 protein: CASSLAAGTGEREQYF. CDR3 nucleotide sequence: TGTGCCAGCAGCTTAGCGGCAGGGACAGGGGAACGCGAGCAGTACTTC.

This clone has more than one count but fewer than ten. The CDR3 is CASSWGGTGKMGKLFF. DNA for the CDR3: TGTGCCAGCAGCTGGGGGGGGACAGGAAAGATGGGGAAACTGTTTTTT. V is TRBV5-4 and J is TRBJ1-4; TRBD1 aligns across 8 bases. This CDR3 region has 16 residues. After removal of 3 bases from V and 11 bases from J, the junction contained 15 bases not matched to a gene. Looked up from germline, CDR1 is SGHNT and CDR2 is YYREEE (reference sequence).

This clone showed up just a few times. The chain uses TRBV2 and TRBJ1-2; no firm D call. V was clipped by 3 bases and J by 5 bases, with 10 bases between them. CDR3 size: 13 residues. CDR1 and CDR2 from the germline V gene are SNHLY and FYNNEI. Here the CDR3 reads CASSDFIVYGYTF. In nucleotides, the CDR3 is TGTGCCAGCAGTGACTTTATTGTTTATGGCTACACCTTC.

V usage is TRBV7-6 and J usage is TRBJ2-2, with 8 bases lining up with TRBD2. Losses at the gene ends were 2 bases for V and 7 bases for J; bases not matched to a gene: 6. The CDR3 totals 15 residues. Germline V CDR1 and CDR2: SGHVS, FNYEAQ. This CDR3 is CASSLTGGPGGELFF. In DNA, the CDR3 is TGTGCCAGCAGCTTAACGGGGGGGCCAGGCGGGGAGCTGTTTTTT.

This clone was observed a few times. The V gene is TRBV2, the J gene TRBJ2-7; TRBD1 agrees at 10 bases. The CDR3 spans 16 residues. Trimming at V came to 2 bases and at J to 2 bases, leaving 6 bases not matched to a gene. Per the germline V gene, CDR1 is SNHLY and CDR2 is FYNNEI. In nucleotides, the CDR3 is TGTGCCAGCAGTGAACTCGGGACAGGGGTTACCTACGAGCAGTACTTC. Translating it yields CASSELGTGVTYEQYF. The variable domain in full, with the rest retrieved from reference TRBV2 and TRBJ2-7, is EPEVTQTPSHQVTQMGQEVILRCVPISNHLYFYWYRQILGQKVEFLVSFYNNEISEKSEIFDDQFSVERPDGSNFTLKIRSTKLEDSAMYFCASSELGTGVTYEQYFGPGTRLTVT.

As regards this clone: One end of the junction fails to match germline, which may point to a read error. This chain uses TRBV19 with TRBJ1-1; D call uncertain. Germline CDR1 is LNHDA and CDR2 is SQIVND (reference sequence). The length of the CDR3 is 14 residues. CDR3 DNA sequence: TGTGCCAGTAGTATGGGAGACATGAACCCTGAAGCTTTCTTT. Its protein is CASSMGDMNPEAFF.

This clone was found a few times. This chain connects TRBV19 to TRBJ1-5; weak D call: TRBD1 (5 bases). The CDR3 extends over 17 amino acids. CDR1 is LNHDA, CDR2 SQIVND, per germline (reference sequence). Trimming stripped 4 bases from V and 0 bases from J, with 16 bases between. The CDR3 DNA is TGTGCCAGTAGTACCGCCGGGGGGTCCCATAGCAATCAGCCCCAGCATTTT. It translates to CASSTAGGSHSNQPQHF.

V usage is TRBV5-1 and J usage is TRBJ2-3, with TRBD2 matching 7 bases. The V gene end was trimmed by 0 bases and the J gene end by 3 bases; junction bases not matched to a gene: 7. Germline V gene data show CDR1 as SGHRS and CDR2 as YFSETQ. The CDR3 totals 16 residues. The CDR3 region has the DNA TGCGCCAGCAGCTTGGCCGATGGCGGGGGAACAGATACGCAGTATTTT. This codes for CASSLADGGGTDTQYF.

The genes are TRBV6-1 and TRBJ2-7; TRBD1 aligns across 8 bases. The CDR3 covers 13 residues. CDR1 MNHNS and CDR2 SASEGT come from the germline V gene. V was clipped by 4 bases and J by 4 bases; unmatched bases: 3. The CDR3 loop is CASSAGGGYEQYF. The DNA for the CDR3 is TGTGCCAGCAGTGCAGGGGGCGGTTACGAGCAGTACTTC.

This clone was observed a few times. The chain joins TRBV11-2 to TRBJ2-1; D ambiguous. V shed 1 base and J shed 0 bases, with 7 bases lying between them. Germline V gene lookup returns CDR1 SGHAT and CDR2 FQNNGV. This CDR3 is 15 amino acids long. CDR3 in amino acids: CASSLGLSSYNEQFF. In DNA form, the CDR3 reads TGTGCCAGCAGCTTAGGCCTGAGCTCCTACAATGAGCAGTTCTTC.

The chain couples TRBV5-1 to TRBJ2-1, with D uncertain. The CDR3 runs 13 residues. In germline, CDR1 is SGHRS, CDR2 YFSETQ. Trimming removed 4 bases from V and 13 bases from J, with 18 bases in between. CDR3 amino acids: CASSRGVENQQFF. CDR3 coding DNA: TGCGCCAGCAGCCGAGGCGTGGAGAATCAACAGTTCTTC.

There are a few counts of this clone. This CDR3 is CASSLPIFGSPLHF. For the CDR3, the DNA is TGTGCCAGCAGTTTACCCATATTCGGTTCACCCCTCCACTTT. The chain is built from TRBV27 and TRBJ1-6, with unresolved D. V lost 2 bases, J lost 9 bases, and 11 bases lay in between. CDR3 length: 14 amino acids. Germline CDR1 MNHEY, CDR2 SMNVEV (reference sequence).

The chain has TRBV6-5 and TRBJ2-1, with TRBD2 matching over 9 bases. V gave up 4 bases and J gave up 9 bases; unmatched junction bases: 7. CDR1 is MNHEY and CDR2 is SVGAGI in the germline V gene. The CDR3 is made up of 14 amino acids. DNA for the CDR3: TGTGCCAGCAGTTCCGTTAGCGGGGGCGCTGAGCAGTTCTTC. Protein: CASSSVSGGAEQFF.

This clone has just a few counts. The rearrangement joins TRBV6-5 to TRBJ1-2; D ambiguous. The V end was cut by 6 bases, the J end by 5 bases, with 13 bases between. Germline V gene data show CDR1 as MNHEY and CDR2 as SVGAGI. This CDR3 has 13 residues. DNA of the CDR3: TGTGCCAGCAGCCCTAGTGCTGCGTATGGCTACACCTTC. It translates to CASSPSAAYGYTF.